Shown below are 14 T cell receptor beta chains from a single sample sequenced in a study of blood T cell repertoires in COVID-19. Method: immunoSEQ multiplex PCR; TCRdb's copy keeps in-frame clones and lacks some. The table lists around 130,000 clones, approximately 90% of them singletons. Sequencing was performed on peripheral blood. The receptor source for this set is a man aged 65 to 85 with active or convalescent COVID-19.

The V gene is TRBV15, the J gene TRBJ2-3; possible D gene TRBD1, 5 bases. Germline loops: CDR1 LNHNV, CDR2 YYDKDF (reference sequence). This CDR3 is 13 amino acids long. The V gene lost 6 bases and the J gene lost 5 bases, with 12 bases spanning the gap. As DNA, the CDR3 is TGTGCCACCAGGGGATTTACAGGAGATACGCAGTATTTT. This codes for CATRGFTGDTQYF.

The chain links TRBV4-2 to TRBJ2-2; 9 positions agree with TRBD1. V was pared by 5 bases and J by 1 base, with 8 bases of the junction left unmatched. The germline CDR1 and CDR2 sequences are LGHNA and YNFKEQ. The CDR3 runs 17 residues. Written as DNA, the CDR3 is TGTGCCAGCAGCAAGGGAGCGGGACAGGGGAACACCGGGGAGCTGTTTTTT. This sequence encodes CASSKGAGQGNTGELFF.

The chain employs TRBV23-1 and TRBJ1-6, with TRBD1 as a possible D gene (6 bases). TRBV23-1 is placed among ORFs of uncertain function. V lost 3 bases, J lost 7 bases, and 7 bases lay in between. The CDR3 is 13 residues long. The CDR3 bases are TGCGCCAGCAGTCATACAGGGAATTCACCCCTCCACTTT. It specifies CASSHTGNSPLHF.

Only one count was recorded for this clone. CDR3 in DNA: TGCGCCAGCAGCTTGGCCGGGACTTACACAGATACGCAGTATTTT. It yields the protein CASSLAGTYTDTQYF. The J gene is TRBJ2-3, the V gene TRBV5-1; D is possibly TRBD2 (6 bases). This CDR3 is built from 15 residues. Germline CDR1 is SGHRS and CDR2 is YFSETQ. V was shortened by 0 bases and J by 2 bases, with 10 bases between the two germline ends.

The chain has TRBV28 and TRBJ2-1, with no clear D. From germline, CDR1 is MDHEN and CDR2 SYDVKM. V lost 5 bases to trimming and J lost 7 bases, with 9 bases between them. The CDR3 spans 12 residues. CDR3 residues: CASSRYRNEQFF. The CDR3 DNA sequence: TGTGCCAGCAGTCGCTACCGAAATGAGCAGTTCTTC.

The J gene is TRBJ2-2, the V gene TRBV28, with D perhaps TRBD2 (6 bases). Per germline, CDR1 MDHEN and CDR2 SYDVKM. With 4 bases removed from V and 5 bases from J, the gap between germline ends came to 8 bases. The CDR3 length is 13 residues. CDR3 in amino acids: CASSWEETGELFF. In nucleotides, the CDR3 is TGTGCCAGCAGTTGGGAGGAGACCGGGGAGCTGTTTTTT.

This clone was counted a single time. The rearrangement uses TRBV11-1 and TRBJ2-5; D perhaps matches TRBD2 (6 bases). The CDR3 runs 16 residues. Germline assignment: CDR1 SGHAT and CDR2 FQDESV (reference sequence). The V and J ends lost 3 bases and 3 bases respectively, with 17 bases between them. The CDR3 reads CASSFGIAAGKETQYF. In DNA form, the CDR3 reads TGTGCCAGCAGCTTCGGGATAGCCGCGGGAAAAGAGACCCAGTACTTC.

The chain employs TRBV19 and TRBJ1-1; TRBD1 is a possible D gene (6 bases). The V gene's germline CDR1 is LNHDA and CDR2 SQIVND (reference sequence). V was clipped by 5 bases and J by 0 bases, with 13 bases between them. The CDR3 consists of 15 residues. The CDR3 region is CASSPITGMNTEAFF. The CDR3, as DNA: TGTGCCAGTAGTCCAATAACAGGGATGAACACTGAAGCTTTCTTT.

The J gene is TRBJ1-2, the V gene TRBV2, with D possibly being TRBD1 (6 bases). Trimming shortened V by 5 bases and J by 3 bases, and 13 bases separated the two germline ends. Germline-derived CDR1 and CDR2 are SNHLY and FYNNEI. This CDR3 comprises 14 residues. DNA for the CDR3: TGTGCCAGCAGTCTCCAGGGGACCTACTATGGCTACACCTTC. This encodes CASSLQGTYYGYTF.

The chain links TRBV28 to TRBJ1-1; unclear D gene. Between the trimmed V and J ends, which lost 2 bases and 7 bases, there was a span of 11 bases. CDR1 is MDHEN, CDR2 SYDVKM, per germline. The CDR3 totals 13 residues. Here the CDR3 reads CASSLSRQVEAFF. CDR3 in DNA: TGTGCCAGCAGTTTAAGTCGGCAGGTTGAAGCTTTCTTT.

J is TRBJ2-3 and V is TRBV4-2; TRBD2 matches 8 bases. Per germline, CDR1 LGHNA and CDR2 YNFKEQ. Trimming took 3 bases from V and 6 from J; bases not matched to a gene: 11. This CDR3 has 16 residues. The CDR3 coding sequence is TGTGCCAGCAGCCAGATCGGAAGCGGGAGTCTGGATACGCAGTATTTT. Its translation: CASSQIGSGSLDTQYF.

The chain combines TRBV5-5 with TRBJ2-3; D perhaps matches TRBD2 (6 bases). CDR3 size: 14 residues. Looked up from germline, CDR1 is SGHKS and CDR2 is YYEKEE (reference sequence). V lost 1 base and J 1 base, leaving 7 bases between the germline ends. CDR3 sequence reads: CASSLWGGTDTQYF. The DNA for the CDR3 is TGTGCCAGCAGCTTGTGGGGGGGCACAGATACGCAGTATTTT. The variable domain in full, completed from reference TRBV5-5 and TRBJ2-3, reads DAGVTQSPTHLIKTRGQQVTLRCSPISGHKSVSWYQQVLGQGPQFIFQYYEKEERGRGNFPDRFSARQFPNYSSELNVNALLLGDSALYLCASSLWGGTDTQYFGPGTRLTVL.

This clone was detected once. The V and J genes are TRBV6-6 and TRBJ2-7; TRBD1 matches 8 bases. Trimming at V came to 5 bases and at J to 12 bases, leaving 12 bases not matched to a gene. This CDR3 spans 13 amino acids. Germline values: CDR1 MNHNY, CDR2 SVGAGI (reference sequence). The CDR3 sequence: CASSGQGKSYRYF. DNA of the CDR3: TGTGCCAGCAGTGGACAGGGTAAGAGTTACCGGTACTTC.

The chain combines TRBV7-9 with TRBJ1-2; D is perhaps TRBD1 (6 bases). The CDR3 extends over 15 amino acids. Trimming removed 2 bases at V and 5 bases at J, with 15 bases between. Germline V gene data show CDR1 as SEHNR and CDR2 as FQNEAQ (reference sequence). In nucleotides, the CDR3 is TGTGCCAGCAGCTTATCCGCGGGGGCGGGATATGGCTACACCTTC. This encodes CASSLSAGAGYGYTF.